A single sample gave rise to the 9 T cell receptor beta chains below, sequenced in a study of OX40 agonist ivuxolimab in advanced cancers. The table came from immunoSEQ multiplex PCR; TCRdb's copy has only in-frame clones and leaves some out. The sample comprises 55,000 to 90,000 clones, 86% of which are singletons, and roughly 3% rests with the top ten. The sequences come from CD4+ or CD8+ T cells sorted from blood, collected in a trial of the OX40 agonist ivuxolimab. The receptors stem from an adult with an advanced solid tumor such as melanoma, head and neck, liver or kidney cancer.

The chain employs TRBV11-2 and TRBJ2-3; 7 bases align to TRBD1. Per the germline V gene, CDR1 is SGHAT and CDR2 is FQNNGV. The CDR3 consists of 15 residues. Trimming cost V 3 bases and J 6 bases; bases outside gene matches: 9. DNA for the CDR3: TGTGCCAGCAGCTTCGGAAAGGGGGCTTATGATACGCAGTATTTT. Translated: CASSFGKGAYDTQYF.

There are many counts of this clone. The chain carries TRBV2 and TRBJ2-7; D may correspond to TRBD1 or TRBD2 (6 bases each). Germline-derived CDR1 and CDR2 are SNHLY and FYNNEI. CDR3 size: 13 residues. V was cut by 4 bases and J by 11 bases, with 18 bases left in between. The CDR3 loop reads CASSVGGHSLEYF. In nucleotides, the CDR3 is TGTGCCAGCAGTGTGGGGGGACACTCGTTGGAGTACTTC.

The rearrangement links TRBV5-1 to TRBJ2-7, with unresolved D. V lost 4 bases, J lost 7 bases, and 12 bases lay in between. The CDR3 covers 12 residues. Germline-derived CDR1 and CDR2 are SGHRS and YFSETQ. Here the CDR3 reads CASSDPTGEQYF. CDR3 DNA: TGCGCCAGCAGCGACCCGACCGGTGAGCAGTACTTC.

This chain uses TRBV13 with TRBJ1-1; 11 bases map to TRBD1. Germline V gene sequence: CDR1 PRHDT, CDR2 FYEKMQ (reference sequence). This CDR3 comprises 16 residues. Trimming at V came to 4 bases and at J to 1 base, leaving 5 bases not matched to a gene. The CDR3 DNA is TGTGCCAGCAGCTCCCGGACAGGGGGCAGGAACACTGAAGCTTTCTTT. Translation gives CASSSRTGGRNTEAFF.

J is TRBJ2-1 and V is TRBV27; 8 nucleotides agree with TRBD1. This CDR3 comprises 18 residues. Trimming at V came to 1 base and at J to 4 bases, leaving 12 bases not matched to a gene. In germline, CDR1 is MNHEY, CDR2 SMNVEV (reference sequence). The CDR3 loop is CASSLFPPGGMEYNEQFF. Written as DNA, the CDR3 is TGTGCCAGCAGTTTATTCCCGCCAGGGGGCATGGAATACAATGAGCAGTTCTTC.

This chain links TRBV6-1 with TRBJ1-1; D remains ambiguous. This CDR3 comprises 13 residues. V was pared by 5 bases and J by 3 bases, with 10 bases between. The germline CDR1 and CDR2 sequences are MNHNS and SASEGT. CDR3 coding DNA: TGTGCCAGCAGTACACGACGAGACACTGAAGCTTTCTTT. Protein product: CASSTRRDTEAFF.

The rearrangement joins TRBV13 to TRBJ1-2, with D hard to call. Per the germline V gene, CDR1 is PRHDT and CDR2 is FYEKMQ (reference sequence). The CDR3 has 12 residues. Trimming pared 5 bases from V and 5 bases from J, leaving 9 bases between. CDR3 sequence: CASSPREYGYTF. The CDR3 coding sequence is TGTGCCAGCAGCCCGAGGGAGTATGGCTACACCTTC.

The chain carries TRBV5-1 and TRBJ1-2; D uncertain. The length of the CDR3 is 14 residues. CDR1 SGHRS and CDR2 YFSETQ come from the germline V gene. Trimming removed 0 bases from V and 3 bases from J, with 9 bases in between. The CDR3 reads CASSLDLGDYGYTF. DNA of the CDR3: TGCGCCAGCAGCTTGGATCTTGGCGACTATGGCTACACCTTC.

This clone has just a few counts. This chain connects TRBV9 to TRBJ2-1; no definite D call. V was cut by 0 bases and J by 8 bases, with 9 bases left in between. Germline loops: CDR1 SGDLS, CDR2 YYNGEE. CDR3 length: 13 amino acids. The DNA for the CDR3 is TGTGCCAGCAGCGTAGATTTAGGTGATGAGCAGTTCTTC. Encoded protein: CASSVDLGDEQFF.